The 29 T cell receptor beta chains below come from one sample, sequenced in a study of T cells after posttransplantation cyclophosphamide. Here immunoSEQ multiplex PCR was the method, and the copy in TCRdb shows in-frame clones only, minus some. The sample contains around 24,000 clones, none of them singletons. The sample comprised PBMCs. The receptors come from a woman aged 55-69 years in good health, CMV-negative, and a related stem cell transplant donor.

This clone was observed a few times. The rearrangement joins TRBV6-1 to TRBJ1-2; the match to TRBD1 covers 7 bases. V shed 5 bases, J shed 2 bases, and the junction held 5 bases outside the gene matches. Germline V lookup: CDR1 MNHNS, CDR2 SASEGT. The CDR3 contains 14 residues. DNA of the CDR3: TGTGCCAGCAGTCGTACAGGGGAAAACTATGGCTACACCTTC. It codes for CASSRTGENYGYTF.

This chain connects TRBV6-5 to TRBJ2-5; D possibly corresponds to TRBD1 (6 bases). Germline V gives CDR1 MNHEY, CDR2 SVGAGI. V dropped 2 bases and J dropped 5 bases, with 18 bases sitting between them. The CDR3 consists of 16 residues. The CDR3 DNA reads as TGTGCCAGCAGTTACCAACCCCCCACAGGGACGGAGACCCAGTACTTC. It codes for CASSYQPPTGTETQYF.

At least ten counts were recorded for this clone. As DNA, the CDR3 is TGTGCCAGCGAGAGGGAGACTGGGGCCAACGTCCTGACTTTC. Translating gives CASERETGANVLTF. The chain recombines TRBV28 with TRBJ2-6, with D perhaps TRBD2 (5 bases). The V and J ends lost 8 bases and 2 bases respectively, with 10 bases between them. This CDR3 spans 14 amino acids. CDR1 and CDR2 (germline): MDHEN, SYDVKM.

This chain connects TRBV5-1 to TRBJ1-6; 10 nucleotides align to TRBD1. The junction had 11 bases not matched to a gene; V was cut back by 4 bases and J by 10 bases. Looked up from germline, CDR1 is SGHRS and CDR2 is YFSETQ. CDR3 length: 16 residues. The CDR3 region is CASSPQGQGDGSPLHF. For the CDR3, the DNA is TGCGCCAGCAGCCCCCAAGGACAGGGGGATGGGTCACCCCTCCACTTT.

This clone turned up a few times. A much larger clone sits a single nucleotide away, making a read error possible. The chain has TRBV7-3 and TRBJ2-3; 9 bases are a match to TRBD2. Germline V lookup: CDR1 SGHTA, CDR2 FQGTGA. CDR3 length equals 16 residues. DNA for the CDR3: TGTGCCAACAGCCCCCGGGCGGGAGGGAGAGCAGATACGCAGTATTTT. It encodes CANSPRAGGRADTQYF.

V usage is TRBV4-1 and J usage is TRBJ1-1, with 7 bases fitting TRBD1. The trim removed 5 bases at V and 0 bases at J, leaving 3 bases unmatched. Germline CDR1 MGHRA, CDR2 YSYEKL. The CDR3 has 14 residues. CDR3 protein: CASSETGMNTEAFF. CDR3 nucleotide sequence: TGCGCCAGCAGCGAGACAGGGATGAACACTGAAGCTTTCTTT.

This clone came up many times. The chain couples TRBV6-4 to TRBJ2-2; 7 nucleotides line up with TRBD1. This CDR3 has 17 residues. J lost 5 bases, V lost 6 bases, and 15 bases had no gene match. Germline lookup yields CDR1 MRHNA and CDR2 SNTAGT. The CDR3 loop reads CASSILRQGVVTGELFF. The CDR3 DNA follows: TGTGCCAGCAGCATTTTAAGACAGGGTGTAGTAACCGGGGAGCTGTTTTTT.

This clone qualifies as medium-sized. The V and J genes are TRBV7-9 and TRBJ1-1, with D maybe TRBD1 (6 bases). This CDR3 contains 15 residues. Per germline, CDR1 SEHNR and CDR2 FQNEAQ (reference sequence). V lost 5 bases and J 10 bases, leaving 23 bases between the germline ends. The CDR3 sequence: CASSLTRGTGSGAFF. CDR3 nucleotides: TGTGCCAGCAGCCTCACTAGGGGCACAGGGAGTGGAGCTTTCTTT. The whole variable domain, filled in from reference TRBV7-9 and TRBJ1-1, reads DTGVSQNPRHKITKRGQNVTFRCDPISEHNRLYWYRQTLGQGPEFLTYFQNEAQLEKSRLLSDRFSAERPKGSFSTLEIQRTEQGDSAMYLCASSLTRGTGSGAFFGQGTRLTVV.

This clone was seen at least ten times. V is TRBV4-3 and J is TRBJ1-6, with D tentatively TRBD1 (5 bases). CDR3 length: 16 amino acids. From germline, CDR1 is LGHNA and CDR2 YSLEER. V was cut by 0 bases and J by 10 bases, with 16 bases left in between. CDR3 in amino acids: CASSQDIAGLGSPLHF. CDR3 in DNA: TGCGCCAGCAGCCAAGATATTGCAGGGTTAGGGTCACCCCTCCACTTT.

This clone was observed many times. The chain carries TRBV28 and TRBJ1-4, with D uncertain. The CDR3 runs to 14 residues. The germline V and J ends were trimmed by 3 bases and 6 bases, with 11 bases remaining between them. Germline V CDR1 and CDR2: MDHEN, SYDVKM. CDR3 DNA sequence: TGTGCCAGCAGTTTCGCTTACAGCTATGAAAAACTGTTTTTT. It yields the protein CASSFAYSYEKLFF.

This clone has ten or more counts. The chain links TRBV7-6 to TRBJ2-1, with 8 positions matching TRBD1. The CDR3 spans 18 residues. Germline CDR1 and CDR2: SGHVS and FNYEAQ. Trimming removed 4 bases from V and 2 bases from J; junction bases left unmatched: 13. The CDR3 spells CASSSRPSGTGPYNEQFF. The DNA for the CDR3 is TGTGCCAGCAGCTCCCGGCCCTCCGGGACAGGTCCCTACAATGAGCAGTTCTTC.

This clone was detected ten times or more. The chain combines TRBV5-4 with TRBJ1-6; D is unresolved. Germline lookup yields CDR1 SGHNT and CDR2 YYREEE (reference sequence). The CDR3 length is 13 residues. The V end was cut by 4 bases, the J end by 8 bases, with 10 bases between. The CDR3 nucleotides are TGTGCCAGCAGCGGCAATATTGATTCACCCCTCCACTTT. Translating it yields CASSGNIDSPLHF.

This clone was recorded at least ten times. The chain carries TRBV7-2 and TRBJ1-1, with 8 positions matching TRBD1. Losses at the gene ends were 5 bases for V and 0 bases for J; bases not matched to a gene: 8. Per germline, CDR1 SGHTA and CDR2 FQGNSA. The CDR3 loop spans 16 amino acids. The CDR3 reads CASSGGQGWVNTEAFF. The CDR3 nucleotides are TGTGCCAGCAGCGGAGGACAGGGCTGGGTGAACACTGAAGCTTTCTTT.

This clone was found many times. The V gene is TRBV4-1, the J gene TRBJ2-1; 7 bases map to TRBD1. CDR3 size: 15 residues. CDR1 MGHRA and CDR2 YSYEKL come from the germline V gene. The V gene end was trimmed by 0 bases and the J gene end by 4 bases; junction bases not matched to a gene: 3. The DNA of the CDR3 is TGCGCCAGCAGCCAAGATGACAGGGTTTACAATGAGCAGTTCTTC. This gives the protein CASSQDDRVYNEQFF.

This clone was seen at least ten times. V and J are TRBV27 and TRBJ1-3, with 8 bases aligning to TRBD1. The CDR3 is made up of 15 amino acids. Germline assignment: CDR1 MNHEY and CDR2 SMNVEV (reference sequence). The trim removed 8 bases at V and 0 bases at J, leaving 6 bases unmatched. CDR3 in DNA: TGTGCCAGCGGCCCCAGGGGGCTCTCTGGAAACACCATATATTTT. It encodes CASGPRGLSGNTIYF.

J is TRBJ1-5 and V is TRBV28; D is perhaps TRBD1 (5 bases). Germline V CDR1 and CDR2: MDHEN, SYDVKM. This CDR3 spans 15 amino acids. V lost 3 bases and J 7 bases, leaving 16 bases between the germline ends. The CDR3 nucleotides read TGTGCCAGCAGTTTCCGTTCGCAGGGTGGCCAGCCCCAGCATTTT. Its translation is CASSFRSQGGQPQHF.

The sample holds many counts of this clone. The V call is TRBV7-2, the J call TRBJ2-7, with TRBD1 as a possible D gene (5 bases). The CDR3 extends over 13 amino acids. The V gene's germline CDR1 is SGHTA and CDR2 FQGNSA. V shed 6 bases and J shed 6 bases, with 15 bases lying between them. The CDR3 here is CASSRDSWGEQYV. The CDR3 nucleotides are TGTGCCAGCAGTCGCGACAGCTGGGGCGAGCAGTACGTC.

This clone was counted ten times or more. The chain couples TRBV9 to TRBJ1-4, with TRBD1 matching 8 bases. The CDR3 sequence is 15 residues long. V was pared by 0 bases and J by 3 bases, with 1 base of the junction left unmatched. Germline lookup yields CDR1 SGDLS and CDR2 YYNGEE. The CDR3 nucleotides read TGTGCCAGCAGCGTAGTGACAGGGGCTAATGAAAAACTGTTTTTT. It specifies CASSVVTGANEKLFF.

This clone was detected ten times or more. The chain recombines TRBV28 with TRBJ2-2; 12 bases agree with TRBD2. The CDR3 totals 18 residues. Germline CDR1 MDHEN, CDR2 SYDVKM. Unmatched junction bases numbered 7, after V lost 1 base and J lost 4 bases. CDR3 region: CASSLFSSGGAGTGELFF. DNA of the CDR3: TGTGCCAGCAGTTTATTCTCTAGCGGGGGGGCCGGCACCGGGGAGCTGTTTTTT.

This clone was counted ten times or more. This rearrangement joins TRBV6-1 to TRBJ1-2, with 11 nucleotides matching TRBD1. CDR3 length: 15 amino acids. V gave up 5 bases and J gave up 7 bases; unmatched junction bases: 9. The germline V gene has CDR1 MNHNS and CDR2 SASEGT. In DNA, the CDR3 is TGTGCCAGCAGTACATCGGACAGGGGGCTTGGTGGCTACACCTTC. Translated, it gives CASSTSDRGLGGYTF.

In this sample, this clone turned up a few times. The V call is TRBV11-2, the J call TRBJ2-1; possibly TRBD2 for D (5 bases). This CDR3 is built from 12 residues. Germline V gives CDR1 SGHAT, CDR2 FQNNGV. V lost 5 bases and J lost 6, with 8 bases in between. The CDR3 here is CASSKLVNEQFF. The CDR3 DNA follows: TGTGCCAGCAGCAAACTAGTCAATGAGCAGTTCTTC.

This clone came up many times. V gene TRBV19 combines with J gene TRBJ1-5; TRBD1 matches at 7 bases. The V gene's germline CDR1 is LNHDA and CDR2 SQIVND (reference sequence). The CDR3 spans 15 residues. The J segment lost 3 bases and the V segment lost 5 bases, leaving 7 bases of the junction unmatched. The CDR3 loop reads CASSFLGTVNQPQHF. The CDR3 DNA sequence: TGTGCCAGTAGTTTCCTCGGGACAGTCAATCAGCCCCAGCATTTT.

This clone was seen many times. The chain has TRBV28 and TRBJ2-7, with TRBD1 matching over 11 bases. Trimming removed 6 bases from V and 4 bases from J; junction bases left unmatched: 8. This CDR3 comprises 15 residues. The germline gives CDR1 MDHEN, CDR2 SYDVKM. The CDR3 nucleotides are TGTGCCAGCAGACTTGGACAGGGGGCCCCGTACGAGCAGTACTTC. Translating gives CASRLGQGAPYEQYF.

This clone occurred many times. V gene TRBV11-3 combines with J gene TRBJ2-2, with D unclear. Trimming cost V 5 bases and J 7 bases, with 8 bases left between them. The germline V gene has CDR1 SGHNT and CDR2 YENEEA. The CDR3 length is 12 residues. The DNA of the CDR3 is TGTGCCAGCAGCGGCAGAAACGGGGAGCTGTTTTTT. This gives the protein CASSGRNGELFF.

This clone was seen many times. This chain links TRBV27 with TRBJ2-1; 10 bases agree with TRBD2. This CDR3 is 14 amino acids long. The germline CDR1 and CDR2 sequences are MNHEY and SMNVEV (reference sequence). The trim removed 5 bases at V and 9 bases at J, leaving 7 bases unmatched. Here the CDR3 DNA reads TGTGCCAGCAGTCCTCGGACTAGCGGAATTGAGCAGTTCTTC. This translates into CASSPRTSGIEQFF.

This clone was counted at least ten times. This chain joins TRBV6-6 and TRBJ2-7; 8 bases line up with TRBD1. This CDR3 is 14 amino acids long. V shed 6 bases and J 2 bases; nucleotides not matched to a gene: 6. Germline V gives CDR1 MNHNY, CDR2 SVGAGI (reference sequence). The CDR3 here is CASSPTGEAYEQYV. The CDR3 DNA is TGTGCCAGCAGCCCGACAGGGGAGGCCTACGAGCAGTACGTC.

This clone was observed at least ten times. V is TRBV18 and J is TRBJ1-2, with TRBD1 identical over 8 bases. Germline V gene data show CDR1 as KGHSH and CDR2 as LQKENI. This CDR3 has 14 residues. The V and J ends lost 4 bases and 4 bases, in that order; junction bases with no gene match: 5. The CDR3 loop reads CASSQRTGIYGYTF. DNA of the CDR3: TGTGCCAGCTCACAGAGGACAGGGATCTATGGCTACACCTTC.

This clone was seen repeatedly, ten times or more. The gene calls are TRBV6-1 and TRBJ1-6; 10 bases align to TRBD1. CDR3 size: 17 residues. Trimming took 2 bases from V and 10 from J; bases not matched to a gene: 11. Looked up from germline, CDR1 is MNHNS and CDR2 is SASEGT. The CDR3 loop reads CASSERTGGLVRSPLHF. In DNA form, the CDR3 reads TGTGCCAGCAGTGAACGGACAGGGGGACTCGTTCGGTCACCCCTCCACTTT.

The chain recombines TRBV30 with TRBJ2-2; D uncertain. The ends were cut back, 0 bases at V and 5 bases at J, with 13 bases in the middle. Germline CDR1 is GTSNPN and CDR2 is SVGIG (reference sequence). The CDR3 consists of 15 residues. The CDR3 is CAWSVPARDTGELFF. The CDR3 nucleotides read TGTGCCTGGAGTGTACCAGCGAGAGATACCGGGGAGCTGTTTTTT.